The 15 T cell receptor beta chains given below trace back to one sample, sequenced in a study of control samples from healthy donors and cancer patients. Sequencing used immunoSEQ multiplex PCR; TCRdb keeps in-frame clones, though not all of them. The sample records 99,000 or so clones, 82% being singletons. Sequenced material: blood. The receptor set was obtained from a man between 60 and 75 years old in good health.

The chain recombines TRBV11-2 with TRBJ2-7; D possibly uses TRBD1 or TRBD2 (5 bases each). The germline V gene has CDR1 SGHAT and CDR2 FQNNGV. V was trimmed by 1 base and J by 7 bases, leaving 14 bases between them. The CDR3 loop spans 14 amino acids. CDR3 in amino acids: CASSLVKGTGEQYF. The CDR3 region has the DNA TGTGCCAGCAGCTTAGTTAAGGGGACCGGAGAGCAGTACTTC.

The V call is TRBV4-1, the J call TRBJ2-2, with a tentative D call TRBD1 (5 bases). The CDR3 sequence is 19 residues long. Germline lookup yields CDR1 MGHRA and CDR2 YSYEKL. The germline V and J ends were trimmed by 0 bases and 3 bases, with 20 bases remaining between them. As DNA, the CDR3 is TGCGCCAGCAGCCAAGATGGTAGCAGGGTGGTCTCCGACACCGGGGAGCTGTTTTTT. Protein: CASSQDGSRVVSDTGELFF.

This rearrangement joins TRBV7-2 to TRBJ2-1; tentatively, D is TRBD2 (7 bases). This CDR3 is built from 16 residues. Trimming cost V 1 base and J 6 bases, with 16 bases left between them. Germline V CDR1 and CDR2: SGHTA, FQGNSA. The CDR3 sequence: CASSLGPGLGGNEQFF. In DNA, the CDR3 is TGTGCCAGCAGCTTAGGTCCCGGACTAGGGGGCAATGAGCAGTTCTTC.

This rearrangement joins TRBV7-9 to TRBJ2-5; D is undetermined. This CDR3 comprises 11 residues. Trimming cost V 4 bases and J 5 bases, with 5 bases left between them. Germline lookup yields CDR1 SEHNR and CDR2 FQNEAQ (reference sequence). CDR3 sequence (DNA): TGTGCCAGCAGCTCAATGGAGACCCAGTACTTC. Translated: CASSSMETQYF. Looking up the rest from reference TRBV7-9 and TRBJ2-5 gives the full variable domain: DTGVSQNPRHKITKRGQNVTFRCDPISEHNRLYWYRQTLGQGPEFLTYFQNEAQLEKSRLLSDRFSAERPKGSFSTLEIQRTEQGDSAMYLCASSSMETQYFGPGTRLLVL.

This clone was picked up a small number of times. This rearrangement joins TRBV5-1 to TRBJ2-7; TRBD1 agrees at 7 bases. Germline CDR1 SGHRS, CDR2 YFSETQ. The CDR3 is made up of 15 amino acids. The ends lost 4 bases at V and 6 bases at J; junction bases unmatched: 13. The CDR3 spells CASSPEGGGLGEQYF. CDR3 sequence (DNA): TGCGCCAGCAGCCCGGAAGGGGGCGGATTAGGCGAGCAGTACTTC.

This chain connects TRBV13 to TRBJ2-5; possibly TRBD2 for D (5 bases). V was clipped by 2 bases and J by 3 bases, with 13 bases between them. The CDR3 consists of 15 residues. Looked up from germline, CDR1 is PRHDT and CDR2 is FYEKMQ (reference sequence). The DNA for the CDR3 is TGTGCCAGCAGCTTATACCCGGCGGGTGAAGAGACCCAGTACTTC. Amino acids: CASSLYPAGEETQYF. The variable domain in full, with the rest retrieved from reference TRBV13 and TRBJ2-5, is AAGVIQSPRHLIKEKRETATLKCYPIPRHDTVYWYQQGPGQDPQFLISFYEKMQSDKGSIPDRFSAQQFSDYHSELNMSSLELGDSALYFCASSLYPAGEETQYFGPGTRLLVL.

The J gene is TRBJ1-5, the V gene TRBV4-1, with 7 bases matching TRBD1. Germline V CDR1 and CDR2: MGHRA, YSYEKL. Trimming at V came to 6 bases and at J to 7 bases, leaving 6 bases not matched to a gene. This CDR3 comprises 13 residues. The DNA for the CDR3 is TGCGCCAGCAGTCTCGACAGGGCACAGCCCCAGCATTTT. It encodes CASSLDRAQPQHF.

The chain uses TRBV23-1 and TRBJ2-5, with D tentatively TRBD1 or TRBD2 (5 bases each). TRBV23-1 carries the ORF label, with uncertain function. V lost 9 bases to trimming and J lost 2 bases, with 13 bases between them. CDR3 size: 13 residues. For the CDR3, the DNA is TGCGCCAGAGGGGAGACTCGGCAAGAGACCCAGTACTTC. This translates into CARGETRQETQYF.

V usage is TRBV3-1 (or the pseudogene TRBV3-2) and J usage is TRBJ2-7; D gene unclear. The CDR3 covers 15 residues. The germline V and J ends were trimmed by 0 bases and 6 bases, with 15 bases remaining between them. CDR1 and CDR2 from the germline V gene are LGHDT and YNNKEL (reference sequence). This chain's CDR3 is CASSQDQIKASEQYF. CDR3 DNA: TGTGCCAGCAGCCAAGATCAGATCAAGGCCTCCGAGCAGTACTTC.

Concerning this clone itself: Additional DNA sequences in this sample encode the identical CDR3. The chain recombines TRBV9 with TRBJ1-1; no clear D. From germline, CDR1 is SGDLS and CDR2 YYNGEE. The CDR3 totals 13 residues. V was trimmed by 0 bases and J by 1 base, leaving 4 bases between them. CDR3 sequence reads: CASSVGRNTEAFF. DNA of the CDR3: TGTGCCAGCAGCGTAGGCAGGAACACTGAAGCTTTCTTT.

By frequency in the sample, this clone is medium-sized. This sequence joins TRBV5-1 and TRBJ1-1; 7 nucleotides agree with TRBD1. Trimming at V came to 2 bases and at J to 7 bases, leaving 5 bases not matched to a gene. Germline V gene lookup returns CDR1 SGHRS and CDR2 YFSETQ. The CDR3 length is 13 residues. DNA for the CDR3: TGCGCCAGCAGCTTAGCGGACAGGCTTGAAGCTTTCTTT. Protein sequence: CASSLADRLEAFF.

The chain recombines TRBV6-5 with TRBJ1-2, with TRBD1 as a possible D gene (5 bases). The V end lost 6 bases, the J end lost 6 bases, and 17 bases lay between the germline ends. The CDR3 length is 14 residues. CDR1 and CDR2 from the germline V gene are MNHEY and SVGAGI. DNA for the CDR3: TGTGCCAGCAGCCCCGGGACCTCGGCGGATGGCTACACCTTC. It codes for CASSPGTSADGYTF.

This clone is a singleton in its sample. V and J are TRBV7-9 and TRBJ1-2; D is ambiguous. The CDR3 is made up of 15 amino acids. CDR1 and CDR2 (germline): SEHNR, FQNEAQ (reference sequence). V gave up 2 bases and J gave up 4 bases, with 14 bases separating them. CDR3 amino acids: CASSLNSVRGYGYTF. The CDR3 DNA is TGTGCCAGCAGCTTAAATTCGGTTCGTGGCTATGGCTACACCTTC.

This clone was seen a handful of times. The chain carries TRBV2 and TRBJ1-6; TRBD1 is a possible D gene (6 bases). V was cut by 8 bases and J by 6 bases, with 17 bases left in between. Germline V gene lookup returns CDR1 SNHLY and CDR2 FYNNEI. The CDR3 runs to 15 residues. As DNA, the CDR3 is TGTGCCAGCGTAGGGGCGGGGGCTGTTAATTCACCCCTCCACTTT. Translating it yields CASVGAGAVNSPLHF.

The chain recombines TRBV7-9 with TRBJ2-3; unclear D gene. This CDR3 contains 17 residues. Germline CDR1 is SEHNR and CDR2 is FQNEAQ (reference sequence). V shed 4 bases and J shed 3 bases, with 20 bases lying between them. CDR3 residues: CASSCRTFHHSTDTQYF. CDR3 DNA: TGTGCCAGCAGCTGTCGGACCTTCCACCATTCAACAGATACGCAGTATTTT.